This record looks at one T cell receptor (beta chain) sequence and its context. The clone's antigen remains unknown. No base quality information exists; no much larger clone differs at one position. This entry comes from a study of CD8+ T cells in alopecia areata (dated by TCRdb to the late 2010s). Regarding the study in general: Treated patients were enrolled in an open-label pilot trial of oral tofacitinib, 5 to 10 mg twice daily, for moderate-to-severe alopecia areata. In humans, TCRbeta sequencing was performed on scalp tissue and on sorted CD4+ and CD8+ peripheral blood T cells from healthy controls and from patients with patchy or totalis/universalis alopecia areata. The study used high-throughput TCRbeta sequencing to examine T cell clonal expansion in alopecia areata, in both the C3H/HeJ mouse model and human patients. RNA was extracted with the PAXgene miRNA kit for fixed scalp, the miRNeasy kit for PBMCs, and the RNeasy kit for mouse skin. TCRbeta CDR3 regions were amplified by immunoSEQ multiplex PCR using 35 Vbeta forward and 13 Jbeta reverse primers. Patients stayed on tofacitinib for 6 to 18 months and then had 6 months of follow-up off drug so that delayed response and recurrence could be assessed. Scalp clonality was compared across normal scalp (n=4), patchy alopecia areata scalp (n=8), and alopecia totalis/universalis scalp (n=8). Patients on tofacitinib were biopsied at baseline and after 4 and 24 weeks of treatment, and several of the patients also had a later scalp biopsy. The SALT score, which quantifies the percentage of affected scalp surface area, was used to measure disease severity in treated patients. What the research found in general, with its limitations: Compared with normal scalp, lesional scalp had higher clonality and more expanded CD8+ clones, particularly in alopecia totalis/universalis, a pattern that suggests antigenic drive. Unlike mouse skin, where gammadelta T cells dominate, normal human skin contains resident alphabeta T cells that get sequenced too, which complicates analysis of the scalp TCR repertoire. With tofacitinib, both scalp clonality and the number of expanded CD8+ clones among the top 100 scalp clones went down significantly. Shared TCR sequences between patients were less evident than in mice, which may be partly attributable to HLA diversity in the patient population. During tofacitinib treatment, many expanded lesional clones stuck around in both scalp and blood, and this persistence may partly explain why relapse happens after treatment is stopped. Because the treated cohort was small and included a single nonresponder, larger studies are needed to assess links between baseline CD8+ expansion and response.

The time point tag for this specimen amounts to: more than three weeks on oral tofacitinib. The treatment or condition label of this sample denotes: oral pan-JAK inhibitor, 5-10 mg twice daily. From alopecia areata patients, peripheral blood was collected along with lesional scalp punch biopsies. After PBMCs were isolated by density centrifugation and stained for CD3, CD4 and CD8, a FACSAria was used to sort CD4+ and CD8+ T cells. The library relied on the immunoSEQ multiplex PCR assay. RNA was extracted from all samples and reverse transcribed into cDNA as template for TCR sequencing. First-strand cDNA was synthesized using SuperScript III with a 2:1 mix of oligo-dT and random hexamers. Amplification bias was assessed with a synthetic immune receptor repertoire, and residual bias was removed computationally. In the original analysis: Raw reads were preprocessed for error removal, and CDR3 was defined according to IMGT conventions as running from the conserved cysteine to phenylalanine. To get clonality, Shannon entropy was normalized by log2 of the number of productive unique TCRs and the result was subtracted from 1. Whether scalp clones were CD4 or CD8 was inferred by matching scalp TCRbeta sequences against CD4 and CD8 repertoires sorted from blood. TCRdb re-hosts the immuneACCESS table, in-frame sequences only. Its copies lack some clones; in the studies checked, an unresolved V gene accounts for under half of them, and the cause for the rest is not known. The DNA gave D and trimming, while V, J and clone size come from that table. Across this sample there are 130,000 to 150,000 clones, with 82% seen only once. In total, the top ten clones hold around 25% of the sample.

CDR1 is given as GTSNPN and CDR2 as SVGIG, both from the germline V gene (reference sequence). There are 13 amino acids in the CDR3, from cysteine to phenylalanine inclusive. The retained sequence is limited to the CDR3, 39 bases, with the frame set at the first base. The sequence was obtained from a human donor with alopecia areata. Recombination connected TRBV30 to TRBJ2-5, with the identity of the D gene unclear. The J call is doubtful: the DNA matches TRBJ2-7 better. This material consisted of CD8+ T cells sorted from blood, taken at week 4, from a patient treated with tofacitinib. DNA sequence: TGTGCCTGGAGTGGAGCCCAGCGCTACGAGCAGTACTTC. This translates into CAWSGAQRYEQYF.